The 5 T cell receptor beta chains given below trace back to one sample, sequenced in a study of blood T cell repertoires in COVID-19. Method: immunoSEQ multiplex PCR; TCRdb's copy keeps in-frame clones and lacks some. Among under 350,000 clones listed, 80% to 90% were seen once. The sample was PBMCs or T cells enriched from blood (not recorded which). The receptors come from a woman in her 40s with acute COVID-19.

V gene TRBV6-5 combines with J gene TRBJ2-7; 9 bases map to TRBD2. This CDR3 has 13 amino acids. Germline CDR1 reads MNHEY; CDR2 reads SVGAGI. Unmatched junction bases numbered 0, after V lost 5 bases and J lost 1 base. The CDR3 spells CASSSGRSYEQYF. DNA for the CDR3: TGTGCCAGCAGTAGCGGGAGGTCCTACGAGCAGTACTTC.

Remarks on this clone: Sequence at one end of the junction differs from germline and may be a read error. DNA for the CDR3: TGTGCCAGCAGCGAAGCTGGACAGATTAATGAAAAACTGTTTTTT. It translates to CASSEAGQINEKLFF. V is TRBV6-1 and J is TRBJ1-4; D is possibly TRBD1 (6 bases). CDR3 length: 15 amino acids. CDR1 and CDR2 from the germline V gene are MNHNS and SASEGT.

CDR3 DNA sequence: TGTGCCAGCAGCACCTTCGGGAGGGGTTCTGGAAACACCATATATTTT. Protein: CASSTFGRGSGNTIYF. J is TRBJ1-3 and V is TRBV28, with a weak D call TRBD1 (5 bases). Looked up from germline, CDR1 is MDHEN and CDR2 is SYDVKM. CDR3 size: 16 residues. With 6 bases removed from V and 1 base from J, the gap between germline ends came to 16 bases.

The chain employs TRBV5-8 and TRBJ2-5; 7 bases are shared with TRBD1. The J segment lost 2 bases and the V segment lost 2 bases, leaving 3 bases of the junction unmatched. The CDR3 totals 14 residues. CDR1 is SGHTS, CDR2 YDEGEE, per germline. Written as DNA, the CDR3 is TGTGCCAGCAGCTTACCGGGACAGCAAGAGACCCAGTACTTC. Protein product: CASSLPGQQETQYF. Looking up the rest from reference TRBV5-8 and TRBJ2-5 gives the full variable domain: EAGVTQSPTHLIKTRGQQATLRCSPISGHTSVYWYQQALGLGLQFLLWYDEGEERNRGNFPPRFSGRQFPNYSSELNVNALELEDSALYLCASSLPGQQETQYFGPGTRLLVL.

The V call is TRBV6-2 or TRBV6-3, the J call TRBJ2-1; TRBD2 matches at 10 bases. The CDR3 covers 13 residues. Germline assignment: CDR1 MNHEY and CDR2 SVGEGT. The ends lost 0 bases at V and 15 bases at J; junction bases unmatched: 5. As DNA, the CDR3 is TGTGCCAGCAGTTACTCAGCTAGCGGGAGTCTGTTCTTC. Its translation: CASSYSASGSLFF.